A single sample is the source of the 29 T cell receptor beta chains below, sequenced in a study of control samples from healthy donors and cancer patients. TCRdb's table, derived via immunoSEQ multiplex PCR, lists solely in-frame clones and lacks some. Here the sample spans 150,000 to 200,000 clones, roughly 94% being singletons. Sequenced input: blood. All receptors come from a woman aged 18-30 years in good health.

The chain is built from TRBV25-1 and TRBJ1-1, with no clear D. The germline V gene has CDR1 MGHDK and CDR2 SYGVNS. Between the trimmed V and J ends, which lost 2 bases and 6 bases, there was a span of 10 bases. This CDR3 has 13 amino acids. The DNA for the CDR3 is TGTGCCAGCAGTGAAGCCTGGTTGGCTGAAGCTTTCTTT. It is translated as CASSEAWLAEAFF.

The chain employs TRBV4-2 and TRBJ2-2, with 8 bases that match TRBD2. Germline values: CDR1 LGHNA, CDR2 YNFKEQ. V shed 1 base and J 4 bases; nucleotides not matched to a gene: 5. This CDR3 has 16 residues. DNA for the CDR3: TGTGCCAGCAGCCAAGGTCTGCGGGGGGTCACCGGGGAGCTGTTTTTT. This codes for CASSQGLRGVTGELFF.

This chain connects TRBV5-5 to TRBJ2-5; perhaps D is TRBD1 or TRBD2 (5 bases each). Per germline, CDR1 SGHKS and CDR2 YYEKEE (reference sequence). With 4 bases removed from V and 7 bases from J, the gap between germline ends came to 17 bases. The CDR3 length is 14 residues. Here the CDR3 reads CASSPPGTPGTQYF. DNA for the CDR3: TGTGCCAGCAGCCCCCCAGGGACCCCCGGGACCCAGTACTTC.

V and J are TRBV24-1 and TRBJ1-5, with a possible D match to TRBD1 (5 bases). The CDR3 has 14 residues. V was trimmed by 1 base and J by 5 bases, leaving 8 bases between them. CDR1 and CDR2 (germline): KGHDR, SFDVKD. The CDR3 coding sequence is TGTGCCACCAGTGATTTCGGGGACTATCAGCCCCAGCATTTT. It translates to CATSDFGDYQPQHF.

The chain recombines TRBV7-2 with TRBJ1-2, with D perhaps matching TRBD1 (6 bases). CDR1 and CDR2 from the germline V gene are SGHTA and FQGNSA. Trimming left V 5 bases short and J 0 bases short, with 19 bases between. This CDR3 region has 17 residues. CDR3 region: CASSLLAGVGANYGYTF. Here the CDR3 DNA reads TGTGCCAGCAGCCTCTTGGCAGGGGTGGGGGCTAACTATGGCTACACCTTC. Looking up the rest from reference TRBV7-2 and TRBJ1-2 gives the full variable domain: GAGVSQSPSNKVTEKGKDVELRCDPISGHTALYWYRQSLGQGLEFLIYFQGNSAPDKSGLPSDRFSAERTGGSVSTLTIQRTQQEDSAVYLCASSLLAGVGANYGYTFGSGTRLTVV.

The genes are TRBV3-1 (or the pseudogene TRBV3-2) and TRBJ1-1; 9 nucleotides match TRBD1. The CDR3 loop spans 16 amino acids. In germline, CDR1 is LGHDT, CDR2 YNNKEL (reference sequence). The trim removed 0 bases at V and 11 bases at J, leaving 13 bases unmatched. The CDR3 here is CASSQDSCRDRVAAFF. The DNA of the CDR3 is TGTGCCAGCAGCCAAGATAGCTGCCGGGACAGGGTGGCGGCTTTCTTT.

V usage is TRBV14 and J usage is TRBJ1-6; D is perhaps TRBD1 (5 bases). This CDR3 spans 13 amino acids. Germline assignment: CDR1 SGHDN and CDR2 FVKESK. Trimming removed 8 bases from V and 6 bases from J, with 11 bases in between. The CDR3 bases are TGTGCCAGCGCGGGACTCCGTAATTCACCCCTCCACTTT. Translation gives CASAGLRNSPLHF.

The rearrangement links TRBV5-3 to TRBJ1-2, with 8 bases identical to TRBD1. Being an ORF, TRBV5-3 has a function that is uncertain. J lost 8 bases, V lost 0 bases, and 9 bases had no gene match. The CDR3 consists of 15 residues. Written as DNA, the CDR3 is TGTGCCAGAAGCTTGGCAGGACAGGGTCATCACGGCTACACCTTC. Protein sequence: CARSLAGQGHHGYTF.

This clone was found a few times. The CDR3 loop is CASSDRKGLGGELFF. The CDR3 DNA is TGCGCCAGCAGTGACCGAAAAGGGTTGGGCGGGGAGCTGTTTTTT. The chain links TRBV10-1 to TRBJ2-2, with unresolved D. The CDR3 runs to 15 residues. Per germline, CDR1 WNHNN and CDR2 SYGVQD (reference sequence). V gave up 3 bases and J gave up 7 bases, with 15 bases separating them.

This clone showed up just a few times. The V and J genes are TRBV29-1 and TRBJ2-5, with 10 nucleotides matching TRBD2. Germline values: CDR1 SQVTM, CDR2 ANQGSEA. The CDR3 totals 13 residues. Trimming cost V 5 bases and J 5 bases; bases outside gene matches: 5. Here the CDR3 reads CSVRPSGSETQYF. The CDR3 nucleotides read TGCAGCGTTAGGCCTAGCGGGAGTGAGACCCAGTACTTC.

The rearrangement links TRBV11-1 to TRBJ1-1; D not resolved. V was shortened by 2 bases and J by 2 bases, with 9 bases between the two germline ends. Germline values: CDR1 SGHAT, CDR2 FQDESV (reference sequence). CDR3 length: 14 amino acids. CDR3 in DNA: TGTGCCAGCAGCTTAAGGTCCCATAACACTGAAGCTTTCTTT. Amino acid sequence: CASSLRSHNTEAFF.

The rearrangement links TRBV6-5 to TRBJ1-2, with TRBD1 matching 8 bases. The germline CDR1 and CDR2 sequences are MNHEY and SVGAGI. The CDR3 length is 14 residues. V shed 6 bases and J 7 bases; nucleotides not matched to a gene: 10. The CDR3 nucleotides are TGTGCCAGCAGCGGACTGACAGGGGACGGTGGCTACACCTTC. Residues: CASSGLTGDGGYTF.

This chain uses TRBV7-2 with TRBJ1-1, with D unresolved. The CDR3 loop spans 14 amino acids. Trimming removed 3 bases at V and 5 bases at J, with 13 bases between. Germline V gene lookup returns CDR1 SGHTA and CDR2 FQGNSA. The CDR3 sequence: CASSFTGLWTEAFF. In DNA form, the CDR3 reads TGTGCCAGCAGCTTTACGGGGTTGTGGACTGAAGCTTTCTTT.

This clone was seen only once. This chain uses TRBV3-1 (or the pseudogene TRBV3-2) with TRBJ2-3; no clear D. The CDR3 is made up of 15 amino acids. Germline V gives CDR1 LGHDT, CDR2 YNNKEL (reference sequence). Deletions cut 1 base from V and 3 bases from J, with 11 bases between. The CDR3 reads CASSQGPATTDTQYF. The CDR3 DNA sequence: TGTGCCAGCAGCCAAGGCCCAGCGACGACAGATACGCAGTATTTT.

The chain joins TRBV7-2 to TRBJ1-4; maybe TRBD1 (5 bases). The CDR3 spans 17 residues. Germline values: CDR1 SGHTA, CDR2 FQGNSA. Trimming took off 1 base at V and 0 bases at J, with 12 bases between the two ends. CDR3: CASSLGYRGATNEKLFF. The DNA for the CDR3 is TGTGCCAGCAGCTTAGGGTATAGGGGTGCAACTAATGAAAAACTGTTTTTT.

This chain connects TRBV18 to TRBJ1-4; no clear D gene. This CDR3 comprises 13 residues. CDR1 is KGHSH, CDR2 LQKENI, per germline. Trimming removed 4 bases from V and 5 bases from J, with 8 bases in between. The CDR3 DNA sequence: TGTGCCAGCTCACTCCCCGGGAATGAAAAACTGTTTTTT. Translated: CASSLPGNEKLFF.

The chain combines TRBV2 with TRBJ2-7; possibly TRBD2 for D (5 bases). Trimming took 7 bases from V and 7 from J, leaving 23 bases between them. This CDR3 has 15 residues. Germline loops: CDR1 SNHLY, CDR2 FYNNEI. CDR3 region: CASKDSLVPPGEQYF. In DNA, the CDR3 is TGTGCCAGCAAGGACTCATTAGTACCCCCTGGTGAGCAGTACTTC.

The chain couples TRBV7-9 to TRBJ1-2, with 9 bases that match TRBD1. J lost 8 bases, V lost 8 bases, and 9 bases had no gene match. Germline CDR1 and CDR2: SEHNR and FQNEAQ (reference sequence). This CDR3 contains 13 residues. CDR3 amino acids: CASQGQGGKGYTF. CDR3 sequence (DNA): TGTGCCAGCCAGGGACAGGGAGGTAAAGGCTACACCTTC.

The chain carries TRBV10-3 and TRBJ2-7, with D perhaps TRBD2 (7 bases). Trimming removed 3 bases from V and 4 bases from J, with 16 bases in between. The CDR3 consists of 15 residues. CDR1 is ENHRY, CDR2 SYGVKD, per germline. CDR3 loop: CAISDGQSRGYEQYF. CDR3 DNA sequence: TGTGCCATCAGTGACGGACAGTCGCGGGGGTACGAGCAGTACTTC.

The chain couples TRBV5-1 to TRBJ1-2, with D tentatively TRBD1 (5 bases). Germline assignment: CDR1 SGHRS and CDR2 YFSETQ. This CDR3 is 13 amino acids long. V was pared by 3 bases and J by 2 bases, with 8 bases between. The CDR3 DNA sequence: TGCGCCAGCAGCTGGGACCTAAACTATGGCTACACCTTC. As protein: CASSWDLNYGYTF.

V gene TRBV7-2 combines with J gene TRBJ1-3; D unresolved. CDR1 and CDR2 from the germline V gene are SGHTA and FQGNSA. Trimming took 2 bases from V and 4 from J, leaving 12 bases between them. The CDR3 consists of 15 residues. DNA for the CDR3: TGTGCCAGCAGCTTAAGTCCCGGACCGGGAAACACCATATATTTT. Its translation: CASSLSPGPGNTIYF.

This clone came up once. J is TRBJ2-5 and V is TRBV11-3, with no clear D. This CDR3 contains 13 residues. The V gene's germline CDR1 is SGHNT and CDR2 YENEEA. Deletions cut 0 bases from V and 3 bases from J, with 5 bases between. The DNA for the CDR3 is TGTGCCAGCAGCTTAGACTCTGAAGAGACCCAGTACTTC. It specifies CASSLDSEETQYF.

The V gene is TRBV5-6, the J gene TRBJ2-5, with D maybe TRBD2 (7 bases). Trimming cost V 7 bases and J 5 bases, with 15 bases left between them. This CDR3 spans 13 amino acids. CDR1 is SGHDT and CDR2 is YYEEEE in the germline V gene. The CDR3 protein is CASGVGGPETQYF. The DNA of the CDR3 is TGTGCCAGCGGTGTCGGGGGGCCGGAGACCCAGTACTTC.

Here the CDR3 DNA reads TGTGCCAGCATTCGTTCGGACGAGAACTATGGCTACACCTTC. Translated: CASIRSDENYGYTF. J is TRBJ1-2 and V is TRBV2; D gene uncertain. V was clipped by 7 bases and J by 2 bases, with 14 bases between them. CDR1 is SNHLY and CDR2 is FYNNEI in the germline V gene. The CDR3 is 14 amino acids.

The V call is TRBV10-3, the J call TRBJ2-5; the match to TRBD1 covers 8 bases. Per germline, CDR1 ENHRY and CDR2 SYGVKD. V shed 3 bases and J 1 base; nucleotides not matched to a gene: 4. The CDR3 has 15 amino acids. The CDR3 nucleotides read TGTGCCATCAGTGACAGGGGGCTTTCCCAAGAGACCCAGTACTTC. This gives the protein CAISDRGLSQETQYF.

This clone was seen only once. The genes are TRBV21-1 and TRBJ1-3; the table's TRBD1 call for D was not verified on the DNA. TRBV21-1 is assigned pseudogene status. This CDR3 has 15 residues. CDR3 sequence reads: CASRERTGCGNTIYF. The CDR3 DNA follows: TGTGCCAGCAGGGAACGGACAGGATGTGGAAACACCATATATTTT.

The V gene is TRBV6-5, the J gene TRBJ1-4; D remains ambiguous. The CDR3 runs to 14 residues. CDR1 is MNHEY, CDR2 SVGAGI, per germline. With 6 bases removed from V and 1 base from J, the gap between germline ends came to 9 bases. The CDR3 DNA follows: TGTGCCAGCAGACTCCAGATAACTAATGAAAAACTGTTTTTT. Residues: CASRLQITNEKLFF.

The rearrangement joins TRBV24-1 to TRBJ2-2, with D possibly being TRBD1 or TRBD2 (5 bases each). V lost 4 bases and J 4 bases, leaving 15 bases between the germline ends. The CDR3 length is 16 residues. Germline V gene sequence: CDR1 KGHDR, CDR2 SFDVKD. This CDR3 reads CATSDPRSGLTGELFF. The CDR3 region has the DNA TGTGCCACCAGTGACCCTAGGTCGGGGCTCACCGGGGAGCTGTTTTTT.

The chain recombines TRBV28 with TRBJ1-5; D not certain. Germline CDR1 is MDHEN and CDR2 is SYDVKM. V lost 1 base, J lost 3 bases, and 4 bases lay in between. The CDR3 totals 13 residues. The CDR3 coding sequence is TGTGCCAGCAGTTTATTCCCCAATCAGCCCCAGCATTTT. Its translation: CASSLFPNQPQHF.